This T cell receptor (beta chain) was identified during a study of T cell responses to AZD1222 COVID-19 vaccine. Regarding the study as a whole: No repertoire was sampled before or during the peak T cell response, only after it. Receipt of two AZD1222 doses was followed by a rise in Spike-specific TCR breadth and depth. Targeting of unmutated variant regions was reportedly seen in nearly half of spike-specific TCRs. White British people made up most donors, females outnumbered males, and clonal diversity was possibly underestimated.

Profiled with immunoSEQ multiplex PCR; TCRdb holds only in-frame clones, not every one. The sample holds about 120,000 clones; around 90% are singletons and the top ten take 1.5% to 2%. Germline loops: CDR1 LNHDA, CDR2 SQIVND (reference sequence). V trimming: 3 bases; J trimming: 7 bases; junction bases outside the gene matches: 6. This CDR3 is built from 15 residues. Notes on this clone: What it binds is unknown.

The chain is built from TRBV19 and TRBJ2-1; 10 bases map to TRBD2. The receptor comes from an adult in good health. The sample was peripheral blood, taken on day 0 of AZD1222 vaccination. CDR3 DNA: TGTGCCAGTAGTATTGCTAGCGGGAGTCAGAATGAGCAGTTCTTC. Amino acids: CASSIASGSQNEQFF.